This T cell receptor beta chain was captured in a study of OX40 agonist ivuxolimab in advanced cancers. In the study overall: An agonistic human IgG2 monoclonal antibody against OX40 (CD134) was given. Partial responses were seen in three patients, one with hepatocellular carcinoma and two with cutaneous melanoma.

Study results and limitations: No antigen was identified for the clonally expanded peripheral T cells.

Using immunoSEQ multiplex PCR, the repertoire was profiled, and TCRdb retains in-frame clones only, with some absent. Counted here are 70,000 or so clones, about 89% occurring once; the ten biggest clones make up 0.25% to 0.3%. In the case of this clone: Antigen specificity is unknown.

This sample comprised CD4+ or CD8+ T cells sorted from blood, obtained in a trial of the OX40 agonist ivuxolimab. This clonotype originated in an adult with an advanced solid tumor such as melanoma, head and neck, liver or kidney cancer.

The CDR3 region is CASSLSMNTEAFF. CDR3 coding DNA: TGTGCCAGCAGCTTATCCATGAACACTGAAGCTTTCTTT. This chain joins TRBV7-9 and TRBJ1-1; D ambiguous. Deletions cut 2 bases from V and 0 bases from J, with 4 bases between. Germline CDR1 and CDR2: SEHNR and FQNEAQ (reference sequence). This CDR3 comprises 13 residues.